What follows describes a single TCR beta chain. These data originate in a study of blood T cell repertoires in COVID-19. The V gene end was trimmed by 3 bases and the J gene end by 3 bases; junction bases not matched to a gene: 4. The CDR3 covers 15 residues. Germline V lookup: CDR1 MDHEN, CDR2 SYDVKM. Clones were sequenced by immunoSEQ multiplex PCR, and TCRdb holds only the in-frame ones, with some missing. The profile shows some 340,000 clones, less than 85% of them singletons. The sequencing sample was made of peripheral blood. The sequence was obtained from a woman under 30 with acute or convalescent COVID-19. The genes are TRBV28 and TRBJ2-7, with 11 bases matching TRBD2. CDR3 region: CASSFGTSGIYEQYF. Here the CDR3 DNA reads TGTGCCAGCAGTTTTGGGACTAGCGGAATCTACGAGCAGTACTTC.